This paragraph reports one TCR beta chain. Its antigen is not identified. When the RNA was reverse transcribed, random hexamers were used with an input of about 0.5 to 1 ug. One entry per CDR3 protein results from TCRdb running MiXCR on the immunoSEQ multiplex PCR reads. The sample records roughly 180,000 distinct CDR3 sequences, roughly 94% being singletons. V was clipped by 4 bases and J by 6 bases; unmatched bases: 5. This CDR3 has 16 residues. Germline V gives CDR1 SGHAT, CDR2 FQNNGV. This sample is drawn from a study of CD8 T cells in Susac syndrome. Findings and limits, study-wide: Clonal expansion was not seen in any Susac syndrome CD4+ T cell repertoire.

The rearrangement uses TRBV11-2 and TRBJ2-1; 14 bases agree with TRBD2. Sequencing used CD4+ T cells from PBMCs. This clonotype originated in a human donor with Susac syndrome. The CDR3, as DNA: TGTGCCAGCAGCTCCCCGACTAGCGGGAGGGCCAATGAGCAGTTCTTC. It is translated as CASSSPTSGRANEQFF.